The 27 T cell receptor beta chains below were found in one sample sequenced in a study of CD8 T cells in Susac syndrome. RNA, at about 0.5 to 1 ug, was reverse transcribed with random hexamers. One entry per CDR3 protein, called by TCRdb with MiXCR from the immunoSEQ multiplex PCR reads. The data show approximately 26,000 distinct CDR3 sequences, roughly 92% seen once. Sequencing was done on a sample of CD8+ T cells from PBMCs. The receptor source for this set is a human donor in good health.

The chain is built from TRBV6-1 and TRBJ1-6; weak D call: TRBD1 (6 bases). Germline V CDR1 and CDR2: MNHNS, SASEGT. The CDR3 runs 17 residues. V shed 4 bases and J shed 0 bases, with 13 bases lying between them. CDR3 sequence: CASSVSSRGSYNSPLHF. CDR3 DNA: TGTGCCAGCAGTGTAAGCTCCAGGGGCTCCTATAATTCACCCCTCCACTTT.

On this clonotype itself: Because the CDR3 is missing its conserved closing phenylalanine or tryptophan, this is likely a read error. The chain has TRBV25-1 and TRBJ1-1; D remains ambiguous. V shed 10 bases and J shed 4 bases, with 10 bases lying between them. There are 11 residues in the CDR3. The germline gives CDR1 MGHDK, CDR2 SYGVNS. The chain's CDR3 is CATTIRTEAFL. The CDR3 bases are TGTGCCACCACGATTCGCACTGAAGCTTTCCTT.

V is TRBV10-2 and J is TRBJ1-1, with TRBD1 matching over 7 bases. The CDR3 contains 14 residues. From germline, CDR1 is WSHSY and CDR2 SAAADI. The V segment lost 2 bases and the J segment 4 bases; nucleotides outside the gene matches: 4. The CDR3 region is CASSEPTGSTEAFF. CDR3 nucleotides: TGCGCCAGCAGTGAGCCGACAGGGAGCACTGAAGCTTTCTTT.

This chain uses TRBV7-2 with TRBJ2-7; no firm D call. Germline-derived CDR1 and CDR2 are SGHTA and FQGNSA. Trimming took off 0 bases at V and 1 base at J, with 7 bases between the two ends. The CDR3 totals 14 residues. The CDR3 DNA reads as TGTGCCAGCAGCTTAGCGCACGGATCCTACGAGCAGTACTTC. Its translation: CASSLAHGSYEQYF.

The V call is TRBV5-4, the J call TRBJ2-1; D gene uncertain. The CDR3 contains 15 residues. V lost 1 base and J lost 4, with 12 bases in between. Germline CDR1 reads SGHNT; CDR2 reads YYREEE (reference sequence). The DNA for the CDR3 is TGTGCCAGCAGCTTGTATCCTAGTTCGTACAATGAGCAGTTCTTC. This gives the protein CASSLYPSSYNEQFF.

A single count supports this clonotype. The chain links TRBV6-2 or TRBV6-3 to TRBJ2-1; D ambiguous. Per the germline V gene, CDR1 is MNHEY and CDR2 is SVGEGT. This CDR3 comprises 16 residues. The germline V and J ends were trimmed by 0 bases and 0 bases, with 9 bases remaining between them. The CDR3 sequence is CASSYSTSSSYNEQFF. In DNA form, the CDR3 reads TGTGCCAGCAGTTACTCGACCAGTAGCTCCTACAATGAGCAGTTCTTC.

The chain joins TRBV12-3 or TRBV12-4 to TRBJ2-7, with D uncertain. Trimming stripped 1 base from V and 2 bases from J, with 3 bases between. The CDR3 spans 12 residues. The CDR3 region has the DNA TGTGCCAGCAGTTTAGGGGCCTACGAGCAGTACTTC. Encoded protein: CASSLGAYEQYF.

The rearrangement links TRBV13 to TRBJ2-7, with unresolved D. V lost 5 bases and J 6 bases, leaving 11 bases between the germline ends. Germline lookup yields CDR1 PRHDT and CDR2 FYEKMQ (reference sequence). The CDR3 is 12 amino acids. CDR3: CASSITTGEQYF. The DNA for the CDR3 is TGTGCCAGCAGCATAACGACGGGCGAGCAGTACTTC.

The J gene is TRBJ2-1, the V gene TRBV4-2; no clear D gene. The CDR3 contains 14 residues. V shed 4 bases and J shed 1 base, with 8 bases lying between them. Germline values: CDR1 LGHNA, CDR2 YNFKEQ. The CDR3 DNA is TGTGCCAGCAGCCCCGACTTATCCTACAATGAGCAGTTCTTC. It yields the protein CASSPDLSYNEQFF.

The chain uses TRBV6-6 and TRBJ1-2, with D hard to call. CDR3 length: 13 amino acids. Germline V gene data show CDR1 as MNHNY and CDR2 as SVGAGI (reference sequence). V was trimmed by 0 bases and J by 4 bases, leaving 6 bases between them. CDR3 sequence reads: CASSYSSRYGYTF. CDR3 DNA: TGTGCCAGCAGTTACTCCAGTCGCTATGGCTACACCTTC.

This rearrangement joins TRBV4-1 to TRBJ1-1; no reliable D call. CDR1 is MGHRA, CDR2 YSYEKL, per germline. CDR3 length equals 15 residues. Trimming cost V 3 bases and J 1 base, with 12 bases left between them. The CDR3 DNA is TGCGCCAGCAGCCATCGGACCGGGCGGAACACTGAAGCTTTCTTT. This codes for CASSHRTGRNTEAFF.

V gene TRBV7-6 combines with J gene TRBJ2-7; D is unclear. Per germline, CDR1 SGHVS and CDR2 FNYEAQ. V shed 2 bases and J shed 5 bases, with 4 bases lying between them. CDR3 length: 11 amino acids. DNA for the CDR3: TGTGCCAGCAGCTTAACTGACGAGCAGTACTTC. Protein sequence: CASSLTDEQYF.

The chain joins TRBV7-9 to TRBJ2-2, with D perhaps given as TRBD1 or TRBD2 (5 bases each). The CDR3 has 15 amino acids. The germline gives CDR1 SEHNR, CDR2 FQNEAQ (reference sequence). V dropped 0 bases and J dropped 3 bases, with 8 bases sitting between them. CDR3 protein: CASSLAGVDTGELFF. CDR3 coding DNA: TGTGCCAGCAGCTTAGCGGGGGTCGACACCGGGGAGCTGTTTTTT.

The CDR3 sequence is CASSPKTGELQETQYF. CDR3 coding DNA: TGTGCCAGCAGTCCCAAGACAGGGGAGTTGCAAGAGACCCAGTACTTC. J is TRBJ2-5 and V is TRBV27; 8 bases agree with TRBD1. The CDR3 totals 16 residues. J gave up 2 bases and V 5 bases, and 10 bases lay outside the gene matches. Germline loops: CDR1 MNHEY, CDR2 SMNVEV (reference sequence).

The chain combines TRBV29-1 with TRBJ2-7; unclear D gene. The germline V gene has CDR1 SQVTM and CDR2 ANQGSEA. The CDR3 extends over 13 amino acids. V lost 7 bases to trimming and J lost 2 bases, with 15 bases between them. DNA for the CDR3: TGCAGCGCAGAAGACATTCAGACCTACGAGCAGTACTTC. This translates into CSAEDIQTYEQYF.

The chain uses TRBV7-9 and TRBJ2-7, with TRBD2 identical over 9 bases. The CDR3 extends over 16 amino acids. The V segment lost 3 bases and the J segment 3 bases; nucleotides outside the gene matches: 9. The germline CDR1 and CDR2 sequences are SEHNR and FQNEAQ (reference sequence). This CDR3 is CASSFSGGELNYEQYF. CDR3 DNA sequence: TGTGCCAGCAGCTTTAGCGGGGGAGAACTCAACTACGAGCAGTACTTC.

The rearrangement joins TRBV2 to TRBJ2-2; tentative D call: TRBD2 (6 bases). The V gene's germline CDR1 is SNHLY and CDR2 FYNNEI. Between the trimmed V and J ends, which lost 3 bases and 3 bases, there was a span of 11 bases. This CDR3 spans 15 amino acids. CDR3 residues: CASSDGTLHTGELFF. In nucleotides, the CDR3 is TGTGCCAGCAGTGACGGGACTCTTCACACCGGGGAGCTGTTTTTT. Complete variable domain (other parts from reference TRBV2 and TRBJ2-2): EPEVTQTPSHQVTQMGQEVILRCVPISNHLYFYWYRQILGQKVEFLVSFYNNEISEKSEIFDDQFSVERPDGSNFTLKIRSTKLEDSAMYFCASSDGTLHTGELFFGEGSRLTVL.

The rearrangement joins TRBV5-1 to TRBJ2-3; D is ambiguous. The CDR3 runs to 15 residues. V lost 0 bases and J lost 4, with 12 bases in between. Germline CDR1 is SGHRS and CDR2 is YFSETQ. The CDR3 DNA is TGCGCCAGCAGCTTGGCCGGGTTTGCCCCAGATACGCAGTATTTT. It translates to CASSLAGFAPDTQYF.

The rearrangement links TRBV11-2 to TRBJ1-1; no firm D call. The germline V gene has CDR1 SGHAT and CDR2 FQNNGV. The CDR3 totals 15 residues. The V end was cut by 2 bases, the J end by 7 bases, with 17 bases between. CDR3 sequence reads: CASSLWVTGIGEAFF. The CDR3 bases are TGTGCCAGCAGCTTATGGGTCACGGGGATCGGTGAAGCTTTCTTT. The variable domain in full, completed from reference TRBV11-2 and TRBJ1-1, reads EAGVAQSPRYKIIEKRQSVAFWCNPISGHATLYWYQQILGQGPKLLIQFQNNGVVDDSQLPKDRFSAERLKGVDSTLKIQPAKLEDSAVYLCASSLWVTGIGEAFFGQGTRLTVV.

The gene calls are TRBV6-6 and TRBJ2-1, with D tentatively TRBD1 (6 bases). Germline assignment: CDR1 MNHNY and CDR2 SVGAGI (reference sequence). Trimming took off 7 bases at V and 8 bases at J, with 12 bases between the two ends. The CDR3 has 12 residues. The CDR3 nucleotides read TGTGCCAGCACCCCACAGGGATATGAGCAGTTCTTC. Protein product: CASTPQGYEQFF.

This chain uses TRBV20-1 with TRBJ1-5; no clear D gene. V shed 0 bases and J shed 3 bases, with 6 bases lying between them. Germline V gene data show CDR1 as DFQATT and CDR2 as SNEGSKA (reference sequence). This CDR3 region has 13 residues. The CDR3 nucleotides are TGCAGTGCTAGAGAACAGACCAATCAGCCCCAGCATTTT. It codes for CSAREQTNQPQHF.

The V and J genes are TRBV7-6 and TRBJ2-3, with D possibly being TRBD1 (5 bases). There are 13 residues in the CDR3. V lost 0 bases and J lost 4, with 5 bases in between. Germline-derived CDR1 and CDR2 are SGHVS and FNYEAQ. CDR3: CASSLAGADTQYF. CDR3 DNA sequence: TGTGCCAGCAGCTTAGCAGGGGCAGATACGCAGTATTTT.

This clonotype was seen once. The V and J genes are TRBV12-3 or TRBV12-4 and TRBJ2-2; no firm D call. CDR3 length: 16 amino acids. The V gene lost 6 bases and the J gene lost 5 bases, with 19 bases spanning the gap. CDR3 region: CASSPVPALGTGELFF. The CDR3 coding sequence is TGTGCCAGCAGCCCCGTACCGGCCTTGGGGACCGGGGAGCTGTTTTTT.

This clonotype was detected only once. CDR3 in DNA: TGCAGTGTGAGTGGTCCAGGGGACTTTTCTATGAACACTGAAGCTTTCTTT. Translating gives CSVSGPGDFSMNTEAFF. The chain has TRBV20-1 and TRBJ1-1, with D maybe TRBD1 (6 bases). Germline-derived CDR1 and CDR2 are DFQATT and SNEGSKA (reference sequence). Trimming took 7 bases from V and 0 from J, leaving 24 bases between them. CDR3 length equals 17 residues.

The chain uses TRBV25-1 and TRBJ2-7, with TRBD2 matching over 7 bases. Trimming took 2 bases from V and 0 from J; bases not matched to a gene: 4. Germline V gene data show CDR1 as MGHDK and CDR2 as SYGVNS. CDR3 length equals 15 residues. CDR3 protein: CASSEGGGPSYEQYF. DNA for the CDR3: TGTGCCAGCAGTGAAGGCGGGGGACCCTCCTACGAGCAGTACTTC.

V is TRBV9 and J is TRBJ2-3; unclear D gene. The CDR3 contains 12 residues. Trimming stripped 5 bases from V and 4 bases from J, with 8 bases between. CDR1 is SGDLS, CDR2 YYNGEE, per germline. The CDR3 coding sequence is TGTGCCAGCAGACCATACCCAGATACGCAGTATTTT. This encodes CASRPYPDTQYF.

The chain links TRBV7-2 to TRBJ2-1; D perhaps matches TRBD1 (7 bases). V lost 4 bases and J lost 1, with 14 bases in between. This CDR3 has 16 residues. The germline V gene has CDR1 SGHTA and CDR2 FQGNSA. The CDR3 DNA reads as TGTGCCAGCAGCTATCCGACAGGGAGGTCCTACAATGAGCAGTTCTTC. Protein: CASSYPTGRSYNEQFF.